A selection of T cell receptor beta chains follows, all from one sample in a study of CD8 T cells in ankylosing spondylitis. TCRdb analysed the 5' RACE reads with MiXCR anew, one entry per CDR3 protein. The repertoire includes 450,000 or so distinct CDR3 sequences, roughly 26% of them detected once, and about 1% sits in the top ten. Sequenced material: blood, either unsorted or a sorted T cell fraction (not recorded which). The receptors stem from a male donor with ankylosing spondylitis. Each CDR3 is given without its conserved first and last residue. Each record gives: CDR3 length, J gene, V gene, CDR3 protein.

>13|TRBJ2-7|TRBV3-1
ASSQGRSAIYEQY
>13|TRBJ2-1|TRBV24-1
ATSDSLDRVYEQF
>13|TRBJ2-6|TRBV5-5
ASSLLSSGANVLT
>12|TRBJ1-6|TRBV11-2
ASSHISYNSPLH
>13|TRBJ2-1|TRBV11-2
ASSRDSFPYNEQF
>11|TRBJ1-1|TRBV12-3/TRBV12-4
ASSGQSNTEAF
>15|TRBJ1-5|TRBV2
ASSERYLGGDNQPQH
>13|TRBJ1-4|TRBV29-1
SVYAGDATNEKLF
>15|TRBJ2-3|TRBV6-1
ASSEFGLEVNTDTQY
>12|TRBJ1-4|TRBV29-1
SVDTGRTNEKLF
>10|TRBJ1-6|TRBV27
ASSLGRRPLH
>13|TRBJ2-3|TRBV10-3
AIRPGQGSADTQY
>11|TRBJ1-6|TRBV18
ASSPGERSPLH
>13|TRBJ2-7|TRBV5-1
ASSKGLPPRYEQY
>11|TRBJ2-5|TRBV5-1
ASSLGREATQY
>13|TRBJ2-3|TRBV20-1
SASGRAGSTDTQY
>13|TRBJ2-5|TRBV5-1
ASSLAGARGETQY
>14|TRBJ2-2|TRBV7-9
ASTQTGGRGTGELF
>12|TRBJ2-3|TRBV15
ATSRGRFTDTQY
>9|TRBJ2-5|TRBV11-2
ASSGTGTQY
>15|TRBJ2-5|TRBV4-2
ASSQDLVAGAGETQY
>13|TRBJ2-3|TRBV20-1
SARVGTGGTDTQY
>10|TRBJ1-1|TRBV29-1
SGGTGDTEAF
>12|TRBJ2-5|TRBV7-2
ASRESSGQETQY
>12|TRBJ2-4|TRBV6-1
ASSTGTFQNIQY
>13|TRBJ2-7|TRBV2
ASSVDPTSAYEQY
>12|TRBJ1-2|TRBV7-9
ASSVGQGAGGYT
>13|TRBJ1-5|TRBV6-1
ASRPRTAGNQPQH
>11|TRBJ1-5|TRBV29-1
SVGPGNNQPQH
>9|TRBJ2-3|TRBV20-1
SARGYGPQY
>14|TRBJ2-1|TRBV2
ASSEGAGSSYNEQF
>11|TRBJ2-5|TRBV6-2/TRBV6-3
ASNRYRGETQY
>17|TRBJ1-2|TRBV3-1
ASSPFWGRPDLQNYGYT
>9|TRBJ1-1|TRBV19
ASSRESEAF
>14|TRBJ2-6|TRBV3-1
ASSQGTGAGANVLT
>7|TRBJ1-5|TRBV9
ASRQPQH
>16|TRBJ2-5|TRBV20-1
SASLPRLAGSPQETQY
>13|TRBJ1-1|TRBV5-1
ASNQQGLVNTEAF
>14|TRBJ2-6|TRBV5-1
ASSPRDPSGANVLT
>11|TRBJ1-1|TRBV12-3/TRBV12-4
ASSSRVTPEAF
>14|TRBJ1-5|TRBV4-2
ASSQESGTNNQPQH
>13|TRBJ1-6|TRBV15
ATSRGDRGNSPLH
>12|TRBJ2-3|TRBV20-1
SAIDFQSTDTQY